This entry is about one TCR beta chain. A much larger clone differs from this one at a single base, so this may be a read error. The data were obtained in a study of T cells in Graves' hyperthyroidism and ophthalmopathy. RNA transcripts were the template for amplifying TCR beta CDR3 regions. HTBI primers were the set used in a first-round RT-PCR of the TCR CDR3. TCRdb redid the calling of the multiplex PCR reads with MiXCR, one entry per CDR3 protein. This table has 500,000 to 800,000 distinct CDR3 sequences, about 14% appearing once. Germline CDR1 is SGHRS and CDR2 is YFSETQ. The CDR3 runs to 14 residues. Trimming left V 4 bases short and J 5 bases short, with 13 bases between.

This chain uses TRBV5-1 with TRBJ2-1; D not resolved. The receptor was derived from a woman in her forties or fifties with Graves' ophthalmopathy. The sequencing sample was made of blood. The CDR3 sequence is CASSLSMEHNEQFF. The CDR3 DNA sequence: TGCGCCAGCAGCCTTTCTATGGAACACAATGAGCAGTTCTTC.